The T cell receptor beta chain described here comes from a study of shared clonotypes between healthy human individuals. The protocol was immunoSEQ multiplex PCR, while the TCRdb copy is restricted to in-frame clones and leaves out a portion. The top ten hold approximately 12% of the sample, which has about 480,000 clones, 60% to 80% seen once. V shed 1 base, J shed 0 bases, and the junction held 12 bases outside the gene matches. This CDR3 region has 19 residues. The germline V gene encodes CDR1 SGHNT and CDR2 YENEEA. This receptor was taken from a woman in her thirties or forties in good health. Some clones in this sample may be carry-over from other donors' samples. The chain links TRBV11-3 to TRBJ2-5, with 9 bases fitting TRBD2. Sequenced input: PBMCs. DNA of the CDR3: TGTGCCAGCAGCTTAGTATTGGTTAGGGCTAGCGGGAACCAAGAGACCCAGTACTTC. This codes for CASSLVLVRASGNQETQYF.